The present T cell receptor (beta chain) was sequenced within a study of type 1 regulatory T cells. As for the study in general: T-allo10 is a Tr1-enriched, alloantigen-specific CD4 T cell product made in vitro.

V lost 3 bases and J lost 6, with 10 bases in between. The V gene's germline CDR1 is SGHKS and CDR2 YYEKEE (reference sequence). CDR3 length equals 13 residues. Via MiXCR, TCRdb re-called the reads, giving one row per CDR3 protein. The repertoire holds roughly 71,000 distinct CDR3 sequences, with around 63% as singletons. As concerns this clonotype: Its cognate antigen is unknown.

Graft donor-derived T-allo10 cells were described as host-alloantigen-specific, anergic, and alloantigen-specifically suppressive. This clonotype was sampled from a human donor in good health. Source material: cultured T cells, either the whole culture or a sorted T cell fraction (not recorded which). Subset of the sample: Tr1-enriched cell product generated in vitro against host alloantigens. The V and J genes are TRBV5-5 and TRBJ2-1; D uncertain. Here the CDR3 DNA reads TGTGCCAGCAGCTCTGTAGGAATCAATGAGCAGTTCTTC. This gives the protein CASSSVGINEQFF.